A selection of T cell receptor beta chains follows, all from one sample in a study of T cell responses to AZD1222 COVID-19 vaccine. Sequenced by immunoSEQ multiplex PCR; TCRdb stores in-frame clones only, minus some. The sample consists of some 150,000 clones, around 90% of them appearing once. The starting material was peripheral blood, obtained on day 0 of AZD1222 vaccination. All receptors derive from an adult in good health. The CDR3 runs from the conserved cysteine through the conserved F or W. A D gene is named only where the DNA matches it firmly. Where a row states a size, it is once, few, many or the class of an expanded clone; other rows omit it.

V gene	D gene	clone size	J gene	CDR3 protein	CDR3 DNA
TRBV28	NA	NA	TRBJ1-6	CASVPQALYNSPLHF	TGTGCCAGCGTACCCCAGGCCCTCTATAATTCACCCCTCCACTTT
TRBV6-1	NA	NA	TRBJ2-1	CASSENEYNEQFF	TGTGCCAGCAGTGAAAACGAGTACAATGAGCAGTTCTTC
TRBV4-3	TRBD1	NA	TRBJ1-3	CASSQEGGRGGNTIYF	TGCGCCAGCAGCCAAGAAGGGGGCAGGGGTGGAAACACCATATATTTT
TRBV7-2	NA	few	TRBJ1-2	CASSLDRPSIGGYTF	TGTGCCAGCAGCTTAGACCGCCCCTCGATAGGTGGCTACACCTTC
TRBV11-1	TRBD1	NA	TRBJ2-7	CASSLRGTSTYEQYF	TGTGCCAGCAGCCTCAGGGGGACGTCAACCTACGAGCAGTACTTC
TRBV30	NA	NA	TRBJ2-2	CAWSRQDTGELFF	TGTGCCTGGAGCCGACAGGACACCGGGGAGCTGTTTTTT
TRBV4-2	TRBD2	NA	TRBJ2-7	CASSQGDSGSVHEQYF	TGTGCCAGCAGCCAAGGGGATAGCGGGAGTGTCCACGAGCAGTACTTC
TRBV15	TRBD1	NA	TRBJ2-2	CATSRGGTANTGELFF	TGTGCCACCAGCAGAGGAGGGACAGCGAACACCGGGGAGCTGTTTTTT
TRBV7-2	NA	NA	TRBJ1-5	CASSLEYSNQPQHF	TGTGCCAGCAGCTTAGAATATAGCAATCAGCCCCAGCATTTT
TRBV7-9	NA	NA	TRBJ1-1	CASSLTANTEAFF	TGTGCCAGCAGCCTCACAGCTAACACTGAAGCTTTCTTT
TRBV29-1	NA	NA	TRBJ1-1	CSVRDTLLAEAFF	TGCAGCGTTCGCGATACCTTGTTGGCTGAAGCTTTCTTT
TRBV24-1	TRBD2	NA	TRBJ2-1	CATSDQTSGEYNEQFF	TGTGCCACCAGTGACCAGACTAGCGGAGAGTACAATGAGCAGTTCTTC
TRBV13	NA	many	TRBJ2-7	CASSKSRVPPYEQYF	TGTGCCAGCAGCAAAAGCAGGGTACCACCCTACGAGCAGTACTTC
TRBV27	TRBD1	NA	TRBJ2-3	CASSPRDRGIPDTQYF	TGTGCCAGCAGCCCAAGGGACAGGGGAATCCCAGATACGCAGTATTTT
TRBV5-6	TRBD1	NA	TRBJ2-2	CASSETGGLTGELFF	TGTGCCAGCAGCGAGACAGGGGGCCTCACCGGGGAGCTGTTTTTT
TRBV12-5	NA	NA	TRBJ2-3	CASGLNGVWDTQYF	TGTGCTAGTGGTTTGAACGGGGTTTGGGATACGCAGTATTTT
TRBV18	NA	NA	TRBJ1-2	CASSLSEGRDGYTF	TGTGCCAGCTCACTAAGCGAAGGACGGGATGGCTACACCTTC
TRBV4-3	NA	NA	TRBJ1-5	CASSRGVSSNQPQHF	TGCGCCAGCAGCCGAGGGGTGAGTAGCAATCAGCCCCAGCATTTT
TRBV9	TRBD1	NA	TRBJ1-1	CASSPQGAGDTEAFF	TGTGCCAGCAGCCCTCAGGGGGCAGGGGACACTGAAGCTTTCTTT
TRBV5-6	TRBD1	few	TRBJ1-2	CASSLPGTGNRYGYTF	TGTGCCAGCAGCCTCCCCGGGACAGGGAATCGGTATGGCTACACCTTC
TRBV5-1	TRBD1	once	TRBJ1-6	CASSLGSGGALHF	TGCGCCAGCAGCTTGGGATCAGGGGGAGCCCTCCACTTT